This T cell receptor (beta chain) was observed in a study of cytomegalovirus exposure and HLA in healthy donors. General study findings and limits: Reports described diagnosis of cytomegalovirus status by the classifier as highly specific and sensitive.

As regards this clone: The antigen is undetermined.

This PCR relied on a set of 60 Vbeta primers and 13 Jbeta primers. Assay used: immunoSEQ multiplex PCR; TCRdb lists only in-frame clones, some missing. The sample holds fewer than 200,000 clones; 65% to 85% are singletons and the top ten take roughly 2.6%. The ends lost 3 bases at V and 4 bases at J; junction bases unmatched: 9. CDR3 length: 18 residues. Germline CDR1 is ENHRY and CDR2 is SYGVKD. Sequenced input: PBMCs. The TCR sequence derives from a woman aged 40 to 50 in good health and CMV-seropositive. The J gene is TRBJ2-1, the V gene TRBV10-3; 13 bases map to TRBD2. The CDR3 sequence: CAISDKQGTSGTYNEQFF. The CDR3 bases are TGTGCCATCAGTGATAAACAGGGGACTAGCGGGACTTACAATGAGCAGTTCTTC.